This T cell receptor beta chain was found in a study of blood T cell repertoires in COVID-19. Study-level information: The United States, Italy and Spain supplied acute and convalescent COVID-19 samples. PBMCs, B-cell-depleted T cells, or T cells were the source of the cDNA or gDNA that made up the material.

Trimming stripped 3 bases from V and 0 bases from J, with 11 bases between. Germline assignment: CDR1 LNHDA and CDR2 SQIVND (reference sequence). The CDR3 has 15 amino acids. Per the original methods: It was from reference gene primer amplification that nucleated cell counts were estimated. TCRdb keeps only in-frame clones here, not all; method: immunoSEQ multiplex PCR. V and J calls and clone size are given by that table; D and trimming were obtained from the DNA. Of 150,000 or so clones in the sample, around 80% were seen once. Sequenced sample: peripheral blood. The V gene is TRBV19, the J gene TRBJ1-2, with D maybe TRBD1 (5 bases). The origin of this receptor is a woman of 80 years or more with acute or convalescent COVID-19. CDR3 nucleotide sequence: TGTGCCAGTAGTATGGGGGGAAGGCCTAACTATGGCTACACCTTC. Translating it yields CASSMGGRPNYGYTF.